This TCR beta chain appears in the sequencing data of a study of T cell responses to AZD1222 COVID-19 vaccine. The study's findings and limits: CD4 TCRs covered the whole spike, strongest at regions 160-218 and 743-854. Clonal diversity was possibly underestimated; the donors were predominantly white British and more often female.

As for this clone: Antigen unknown.

The CDR3 is 15 residues long. Germline trimming cut 3 bases from V and 7 bases from J; bases unmatched to any gene: 10. CDR1 is SGDLS and CDR2 is YYNGEE in the germline V gene. This table comes from immunoSEQ multiplex PCR, and its TCRdb copy is limited to in-frame clones, with some not included. The sample lists under 150,000 clones, about 88% occurring once. The sample consisted of peripheral blood, taken on day 0 of AZD1222 vaccination. The chain couples TRBV9 to TRBJ1-1; 9 bases map to TRBD1. This clonotype was obtained from an adult in good health. CDR3 sequence (DNA): TGTGCCAGCAGCGAGGGGACAGGGTTCGGCGGTGAAGCTTTCTTT. It codes for CASSEGTGFGGEAFF.